This T cell receptor (beta chain) was sequenced during a study of shared clonotypes between healthy human individuals. As to this clone: The antigen is undetermined.

Study-level findings and limits: It was observed that 5% to 6% of naive CD4 clonotypes were shared across several donors.

The repertoire was sequenced with immunoSEQ multiplex PCR; TCRdb's copy has only in-frame clones and lacks some. The sample has millions of clones, 93% seen once. Germline trimming cut 4 bases from V and 4 bases from J; bases unmatched to any gene: 7. The germline CDR1 and CDR2 sequences are MGHRA and YSYEKL. This CDR3 is 16 amino acids long. Source material: naive CD4+ T cells from PBMCs. Subset here: CD45RA+ positively selected. This clonotype was sampled from a man aged 18 to 30 in good health. Some clones in this sample may be carry-over from other donors' samples. This chain links TRBV4-1 with TRBJ2-6; TRBD1 agrees at 7 bases. CDR3 sequence reads: CASSPATGSGANVLTF. CDR3 in DNA: TGCGCCAGCAGCCCGGCGACAGGGTCCGGGGCCAACGTCCTGACTTTC.